The 10 T cell receptor beta chains below were found in one sample sequenced in a study of PD-L1 blockade in urothelial cancer. Some clones are missing from TCRdb's copy, which holds only in-frame ones; the method was immunoSEQ multiplex PCR. The table records about 45,000 clones, roughly 88% of them present only once. Sequencing used PBMCs, obtained around atezolizumab (anti-PD-L1) treatment. Every receptor here comes from a man older than 75 with urothelial cancer.

The V and J genes are TRBV5-1 and TRBJ1-2; 8 bases line up with TRBD1. The trim removed 0 bases at V and 7 bases at J, leaving 5 bases unmatched. Germline assignment: CDR1 SGHRS and CDR2 YFSETQ. CDR3 length equals 14 residues. The CDR3 spells CASSLAVQGGGYTF. CDR3 bases: TGCGCCAGCAGCTTGGCGGTACAGGGGGGTGGCTACACCTTC.

The chain links TRBV11-2 to TRBJ1-1; tentative D call: TRBD1 (5 bases). Germline V gene data show CDR1 as SGHAT and CDR2 as FQNNGV. The CDR3 contains 13 residues. V gave up 5 bases and J gave up 4 bases, with 11 bases separating them. CDR3 nucleotide sequence: TGTGCCAGCAGCCTCCGGGGGGGCACTGAAGCTTTCTTT. Translation: CASSLRGGTEAFF.

CDR3 sequence: CASSFPRQGAYNEQFF. The DNA of the CDR3 is TGTGCCAGCAGTTTTCCTCGACAGGGGGCCTACAATGAGCAGTTCTTC. V usage is TRBV27 and J usage is TRBJ2-1, with 9 nucleotides matching TRBD1. Trimming at V came to 3 bases and at J to 2 bases, leaving 5 bases not matched to a gene. The germline V gene encodes CDR1 MNHEY and CDR2 SMNVEV (reference sequence). The CDR3 is 16 residues long.

The V gene is TRBV15, the J gene TRBJ2-5, with TRBD2 identical over 8 bases. Trimming cost V 6 bases and J 5 bases; bases outside gene matches: 8. CDR1 and CDR2 from the germline V gene are LNHNV and YYDKDF (reference sequence). The CDR3 loop spans 14 amino acids. This CDR3 reads CATREAASGETQYF. CDR3 DNA: TGTGCCACCAGGGAGGCGGCTAGCGGGGAGACCCAGTACTTC.

The rearrangement joins TRBV2 to TRBJ2-1; TRBD2 matches 11 bases. There are 13 residues in the CDR3. V gave up 5 bases and J gave up 13 bases; unmatched junction bases: 7. Germline V CDR1 and CDR2: SNHLY, FYNNEI. CDR3 region: CASSRTTSGIQFF. CDR3 bases: TGTGCCAGCAGTCGAACGACTAGCGGGATCCAGTTCTTC.

The chain uses TRBV5-4 and TRBJ2-3, with D possibly matching TRBD1 (5 bases). This CDR3 is built from 15 residues. Trimming pared 1 base from V and 2 bases from J, leaving 11 bases between. Germline V CDR1 and CDR2: SGHNT, YYREEE (reference sequence). CDR3 sequence (DNA): TGTGCCAGCAGCTTGCAGGGAACAAACACAGATACGCAGTATTTT. This sequence encodes CASSLQGTNTDTQYF.

This chain joins TRBV19 and TRBJ1-1; TRBD1 is a possible D gene (5 bases). Trimming removed 2 bases from V and 5 bases from J, with 15 bases in between. This CDR3 has 15 residues. Germline V gene data show CDR1 as LNHDA and CDR2 as SQIVND (reference sequence). CDR3 bases: TGTGCCAGTAGTATAAGTTGGGGGGGGGAGACTGAAGCTTTCTTT. This sequence encodes CASSISWGGETEAFF.

V gene TRBV15 combines with J gene TRBJ1-2; no clear D. Trimming pared 2 bases from V and 4 bases from J, leaving 14 bases between. This CDR3 is 15 amino acids long. Germline-derived CDR1 and CDR2 are LNHNV and YYDKDF (reference sequence). The CDR3 loop is CATSRPALGGYGYTF. Here the CDR3 DNA reads TGTGCCACCAGCAGACCGGCTCTGGGAGGCTATGGCTACACCTTC.

The chain combines TRBV5-1 with TRBJ2-2, with TRBD1 identical over 8 bases. This CDR3 contains 17 residues. J gave up 7 bases and V 4 bases, and 15 bases lay outside the gene matches. The V gene's germline CDR1 is SGHRS and CDR2 YFSETQ. As DNA, the CDR3 is TGCGCCAGCAGCCGAAGGGACAGGACGCGTGAGGACGGGGAGCTGTTTTTT. As protein: CASSRRDRTREDGELFF.

This chain links TRBV4-1 with TRBJ2-7; tentative D call: TRBD2 (6 bases). Germline values: CDR1 MGHRA, CDR2 YSYEKL. This CDR3 is built from 16 residues. Between the trimmed V and J ends, which lost 2 bases and 1 base, there was a span of 15 bases. The CDR3, as DNA: TGCGCCAGCAGCCAAAGTCCTAGCGTGGGGTCCTACGAGCAGTACTTC. Translated: CASSQSPSVGSYEQYF.